A single sample is the source of the 32 T cell receptor beta chains below, sequenced in a study of blood T cell repertoires in COVID-19. Sequenced by immunoSEQ multiplex PCR; TCRdb stores in-frame clones only, minus some. This table holds more than 65,000 clones, roughly 89% found once. The sample taken for sequencing was peripheral blood. These TCRs come from a human donor in a cohort sampled during active COVID-19.

For the CDR3, the DNA is TGTGCCAGCAGCTTTGCCATGAAATCTAAGGGGTTCGAAGCTTTCTTT. This codes for CASSFAMKSKGFEAFF. V gene TRBV13 combines with J gene TRBJ1-1; perhaps TRBD1 as D (5 bases). CDR3 length equals 16 residues. Germline V gene data show CDR1 as PRHDT and CDR2 as FYEKMQ (reference sequence). V was shortened by 3 bases and J by 8 bases, with 22 bases between the two germline ends.

The V and J genes are TRBV5-1 and TRBJ1-1, with unresolved D. This CDR3 has 14 amino acids. Per germline, CDR1 SGHRS and CDR2 YFSETQ. V lost 2 bases, J lost 8 bases, and 16 bases lay in between. CDR3 sequence: CASSFRAGGEEAFF. CDR3 nucleotides: TGCGCCAGCAGCTTCCGTGCGGGAGGAGAGGAAGCTTTCTTT.

The V and J genes are TRBV9 and TRBJ2-3, with D maybe TRBD1 (6 bases). The V gene lost 0 bases and the J gene lost 2 bases, with 16 bases spanning the gap. There are 17 residues in the CDR3. The germline gives CDR1 SGDLS, CDR2 YYNGEE. The CDR3 sequence is CASSVAQGPQVTDTQYF. In DNA form, the CDR3 reads TGTGCCAGCAGCGTAGCCCAGGGGCCCCAAGTCACAGATACGCAGTATTTT.

The CDR3 nucleotides read TGTGCCAGCAGTGATTTAGTTCGGGGAGAGCGAGGCACCTTC. Residues: CASSDLVRGERGTF. J is TRBJ1-2 and V is TRBV2; D gene ambiguous. The CDR3 spans 14 residues. V was cut by 3 bases and J by 13 bases, with 21 bases left in between. Per the germline V gene, CDR1 is SNHLY and CDR2 is FYNNEI.

The chain couples TRBV7-3 to TRBJ1-2; 9 bases line up with TRBD1. V lost 4 bases, J lost 6 bases, and 9 bases stayed unmatched. This CDR3 contains 15 residues. From germline, CDR1 is SGHTA and CDR2 FQGTGA. CDR3 coding DNA: TGTGCCAGCAGCTCAACAGGGGGCGCGGGAAATGGCTACACCTTC. Translated: CASSSTGGAGNGYTF.

The J gene is TRBJ1-2, the V gene TRBV24-1; TRBD1 matches at 10 bases. The V and J ends lost 2 bases and 2 bases, in that order; junction bases with no gene match: 4. CDR3 length: 16 amino acids. CDR1 and CDR2 from the germline V gene are KGHDR and SFDVKD. Here the CDR3 reads CATSDYGQGGNYGYTF. The DNA of the CDR3 is TGTGCCACCAGTGATTACGGACAGGGGGGAAACTATGGCTACACCTTC.

The genes are TRBV3-1 (or the pseudogene TRBV3-2) and TRBJ1-1; D is perhaps TRBD1 (5 bases). V lost 0 bases and J lost 5, with 10 bases in between. Germline lookup yields CDR1 LGHDT and CDR2 YNNKEL (reference sequence). This CDR3 is built from 14 residues. The CDR3 reads CASSQDQGYTEAFF. CDR3 DNA: TGTGCCAGCAGCCAAGACCAGGGTTATACTGAAGCTTTCTTT.

The chain links TRBV30 to TRBJ1-6; possible D gene TRBD1, 6 bases. With 0 bases removed from V and 9 bases from J, the gap between germline ends came to 9 bases. This CDR3 has 13 residues. Per the germline V gene, CDR1 is GTSNPN and CDR2 is SVGIG (reference sequence). CDR3 nucleotide sequence: TGTGCCTGGAGTGTACGAGGGGGTTCACCCCTCCACTTT. Amino acids: CAWSVRGGSPLHF.

The chain carries TRBV19 and TRBJ1-1, with TRBD1 identical over 8 bases. Germline loops: CDR1 LNHDA, CDR2 SQIVND (reference sequence). Trimming removed 5 bases from V and 8 bases from J; junction bases left unmatched: 4. The CDR3 length is 12 residues. The CDR3 nucleotides are TGTGCCAGTAGTCCCAGGGGGCAGGAAGCTTTCTTT. This gives the protein CASSPRGQEAFF.

V is TRBV4-1 and J is TRBJ1-4; TRBD1 matches 8 bases. CDR1 and CDR2 from the germline V gene are MGHRA and YSYEKL. V gave up 5 bases and J gave up 5 bases; unmatched junction bases: 16. The CDR3 loop spans 18 amino acids. In DNA, the CDR3 is TGCGCCAGCAGCTTAAGGGACAGGTTTTTGGGGAGAAATGAAAAACTGTTTTTT. Translated, it gives CASSLRDRFLGRNEKLFF.

The chain uses TRBV3-1 (or the pseudogene TRBV3-2) and TRBJ2-6, with no clear D. The CDR3 is 14 residues long. V was pared by 3 bases and J by 0 bases, with 3 bases between. Germline CDR1 LGHDT, CDR2 YNNKEL (reference sequence). CDR3 nucleotide sequence: TGTGCCAGCAGCCACGTCTCTGGGGCCAACGTCCTGACTTTC. As protein: CASSHVSGANVLTF.

The gene calls are TRBV27 and TRBJ1-2, with 10 bases matching TRBD1. This CDR3 is built from 16 residues. Germline trimming cut 5 bases from V and 8 bases from J; bases unmatched to any gene: 14. Germline CDR1 reads MNHEY; CDR2 reads SMNVEV (reference sequence). CDR3 sequence (DNA): TGTGCCAGCAGTCCCATGGGTGGGACAGGGGTAGAAGGCTACACCTTC. This sequence encodes CASSPMGGTGVEGYTF.

In this sample, this clone turned up once. The J gene is TRBJ2-5, the V gene TRBV28, with a weak D call TRBD1 (6 bases). Deletions cut 10 bases from V and 3 bases from J, with 24 bases between. Germline V gene lookup returns CDR1 MDHEN and CDR2 SYDVKM. This CDR3 has 16 amino acids. The CDR3 DNA follows: TGTGCCACCGGCGTAGGGGGAGCAGGAGCCAAAGAGACCCAGTACTTC. Encoded protein: CATGVGGAGAKETQYF. Complete variable domain (other parts from reference TRBV28 and TRBJ2-5): DVKVTQSSRYLVKRTGEKVFLECVQDMDHENMFWYRQDPGLGLRLIYFSYDVKMKEKGDIPEGYSVSREKKERFSLILESASTNQTSMYLCATGVGGAGAKETQYFGPGTRLLVL.

The V and J genes are TRBV12-3 or TRBV12-4 and TRBJ2-6; 11 bases line up with TRBD1. Losses at the gene ends were 11 bases for V and 11 bases for J; bases not matched to a gene: 5. This CDR3 is 12 amino acids long. In DNA, the CDR3 is TGTGCCGTAAGGGACAGGGGGGACGTCCTGACTTTC. Protein product: CAVRDRGDVLTF.

The CDR3 nucleotides read TGTGCCAGCAGTTCCTTGGGGGCAAACTATGGCTACACCTTC. The encoded protein is CASSSLGANYGYTF. The gene calls are TRBV6-2 or TRBV6-3 and TRBJ1-2; a weak D match, TRBD1 (6 bases). V lost 4 bases and J 2 bases, leaving 11 bases between the germline ends. This CDR3 contains 14 residues. From germline, CDR1 is MNHEY and CDR2 SVGEGT.

This clone was found a few times. This chain's CDR3 is CASSLFARDEKLFF. The CDR3 region has the DNA TGTGCCAGCAGCTTATTCGCCCGGGATGAAAAACTGTTTTTT. This rearrangement joins TRBV11-2 to TRBJ1-4, with no clear D. This CDR3 spans 14 amino acids. The ends were cut back, 2 bases at V and 6 bases at J, with 10 bases in the middle. Germline assignment: CDR1 SGHAT and CDR2 FQNNGV. The variable domain in full, with the rest retrieved from reference TRBV11-2 and TRBJ1-4, is EAGVAQSPRYKIIEKRQSVAFWCNPISGHATLYWYQQILGQGPKLLIQFQNNGVVDDSQLPKDRFSAERLKGVDSTLKIQPAKLEDSAVYLCASSLFARDEKLFFGSGTQLSVL.

This clone was counted only a few times. The chain has TRBV15 and TRBJ1-3, with 8 bases matching TRBD1. This CDR3 has 14 amino acids. Germline loops: CDR1 LNHNV, CDR2 YYDKDF (reference sequence). The V segment lost 0 bases and the J segment 13 bases; nucleotides outside the gene matches: 8. As DNA, the CDR3 is TGTGCCACCAGCAGAGATGGCCCAGACAGGGGAATATATTTT. This encodes CATSRDGPDRGIYF. The full variable domain, in which reference TRBV15 and TRBJ1-3 provide the parts outside the CDR3, is DAMVIQNPRYQVTQFGKPVTLSCSQTLNHNVMYWYQQKSSQAPKLLFHYYDKDFNNEADTPDNFQSRRPNTSFCFLDIRSPGLGDTAMYLCATSRDGPDRGIYFGEGSWLTVV.

The chain couples TRBV27 to TRBJ2-1; 9 nucleotides line up with TRBD2. V shed 10 bases, J shed 2 bases, and the junction held 9 bases outside the gene matches. Germline CDR1 reads MNHEY; CDR2 reads SMNVEV (reference sequence). The CDR3 contains 15 residues. The CDR3 coding sequence is TGTGCCACGTATCCGGCGGGGGGGCCCTACAATGAGCAGTTCTTC. Translating gives CATYPAGGPYNEQFF.

This sequence joins TRBV27 and TRBJ2-6; D remains ambiguous. Germline CDR1 MNHEY, CDR2 SMNVEV (reference sequence). Between the trimmed V and J ends, which lost 0 bases and 0 bases, there was a span of 12 bases. The CDR3 consists of 18 residues. The CDR3 protein is CASSLSSRVVSGANVLTF. CDR3 DNA: TGTGCCAGCAGTTTATCGTCCCGAGTCGTCTCTGGGGCCAACGTCCTGACTTTC.

The chain uses TRBV19 and TRBJ1-5; D not certain. CDR1 and CDR2 from the germline V gene are LNHDA and SQIVND (reference sequence). The CDR3 has 13 residues. Deletions cut 3 bases from V and 3 bases from J, with 6 bases between. The CDR3 coding sequence is TGTGCCAGTAGTATTGAGGCCAATCAGCCCCAGCATTTT. Translation: CASSIEANQPQHF.

The chain links TRBV7-2 to TRBJ1-3; 7 bases match TRBD1. The CDR3 is made up of 14 amino acids. Trimming removed 4 bases from V and 1 base from J; junction bases left unmatched: 1. Germline loops: CDR1 SGHTA, CDR2 FQGNSA. The CDR3 DNA sequence: TGTGCCAGCAGCTCCAGGGGGTCTGGAAACACCATATATTTT. It specifies CASSSRGSGNTIYF. The entire variable domain, with the rest obtained from reference TRBV7-2 and TRBJ1-3, is as follows: GAGVSQSPSNKVTEKGKDVELRCDPISGHTALYWYRQSLGQGLEFLIYFQGNSAPDKSGLPSDRFSAERTGGSVSTLTIQRTQQEDSAVYLCASSSRGSGNTIYFGEGSWLTVV.

This clone came up once. The V call is TRBV4-2, the J call TRBJ1-1; 8 bases match TRBD1. The J segment lost 0 bases and the V segment lost 6 bases, leaving 9 bases of the junction unmatched. The CDR3 consists of 16 residues. From germline, CDR1 is LGHNA and CDR2 YNFKEQ. The chain's CDR3 is CASSFTTGGMNTEAFF. CDR3 coding DNA: TGTGCCAGCAGTTTTACTACAGGGGGGATGAACACTGAAGCTTTCTTT.

This rearrangement joins TRBV11-2 to TRBJ2-7; TRBD2 is a possible D gene (6 bases). The length of the CDR3 is 16 residues. CDR1 and CDR2 from the germline V gene are SGHAT and FQNNGV. Trimming removed 3 bases from V and 0 bases from J, with 15 bases in between. The CDR3 here is CASSFNRDGSSYEQYF. The CDR3 bases are TGTGCCAGCAGCTTTAACCGGGACGGGAGCTCCTACGAGCAGTACTTC.

This sequence joins TRBV2 and TRBJ2-7; 11 bases agree with TRBD2. The trim removed 4 bases at V and 6 bases at J, leaving 5 bases unmatched. The CDR3 contains 14 residues. CDR1 is SNHLY and CDR2 is FYNNEI in the germline V gene. CDR3 loop: CASSVAGGQSEQYF. For the CDR3, the DNA is TGTGCCAGCAGTGTAGCGGGGGGGCAGAGCGAGCAGTACTTC.

The V call is TRBV6-5, the J call TRBJ1-1; D unresolved. The CDR3 sequence is 14 residues long. Per germline, CDR1 MNHEY and CDR2 SVGAGI. Trimming pared 7 bases from V and 6 bases from J, leaving 18 bases between. CDR3 in amino acids: CASIISAGKAEAFF. The CDR3 DNA sequence: TGTGCCAGCATTATAAGTGCAGGAAAGGCTGAAGCTTTCTTT.

The chain is built from TRBV10-3 and TRBJ1-4, with D uncertain. V was trimmed by 4 bases and J by 6 bases, leaving 18 bases between them. Germline V gives CDR1 ENHRY, CDR2 SYGVKD. This CDR3 contains 16 residues. The CDR3 bases are TGTGCCATCAGTGTAGGAGCGGGCATTCCGGATGAAAAACTGTTTTTT. It translates to CAISVGAGIPDEKLFF.

This chain joins TRBV28 and TRBJ1-5; TRBD1 is a possible D gene (5 bases). Trimming took 5 bases from V and 11 from J, leaving 19 bases between them. Germline values: CDR1 MDHEN, CDR2 SYDVKM. The CDR3 consists of 14 residues. As DNA, the CDR3 is TGTGCCAGCAGTCCGGACAAGCCCCTAGGGGCCCAGCATTTT. Translated, it gives CASSPDKPLGAQHF. The variable domain in full, completed from reference TRBV28 and TRBJ1-5, reads DVKVTQSSRYLVKRTGEKVFLECVQDMDHENMFWYRQDPGLGLRLIYFSYDVKMKEKGDIPEGYSVSREKKERFSLILESASTNQTSMYLCASSPDKPLGAQHFGDGTRLSIL.

The chain carries TRBV7-8 and TRBJ1-2, with D possibly being TRBD1 (5 bases). Germline assignment: CDR1 SGHVS and CDR2 FQNEAQ. Trimming took 5 bases from V and 6 from J, leaving 16 bases between them. This CDR3 has 14 amino acids. The CDR3 loop reads CASSQLLSTDGYTF. The DNA of the CDR3 is TGTGCCAGCAGCCAACTACTTTCGACAGATGGCTACACCTTC.

This clone was observed once. The chain employs TRBV5-1 and TRBJ1-2; possible D gene TRBD1, 5 bases. The CDR3 runs 15 residues. The V and J ends lost 4 bases and 4 bases respectively, with 17 bases between them. CDR1 is SGHRS and CDR2 is YFSETQ in the germline V gene. CDR3 protein: CASSLGPPGSYGYTF. CDR3 nucleotides: TGCGCCAGCAGCCTGGGACCGCCGGGGTCCTATGGCTACACCTTC.

The rearrangement links TRBV9 to TRBJ1-2, with 12 positions matching TRBD1. V lost 0 bases and J lost 7; bases outside the gene matches: 7. Germline V lookup: CDR1 SGDLS, CDR2 YYNGEE. This CDR3 region has 16 residues. Here the CDR3 DNA reads TGTGCCAGCAGCGTAGAAGGGACAGGGGGCGCGACTGGCTACACCTTC. Its translation is CASSVEGTGGATGYTF.

This chain connects TRBV11-2 to TRBJ1-5, with TRBD1 matching 8 bases. The CDR3 has 16 amino acids. V was pared by 0 bases and J by 9 bases, with 10 bases of the junction left unmatched. CDR1 is SGHAT and CDR2 is FQNNGV in the germline V gene. As DNA, the CDR3 is TGTGCCAGCAGCTTAGATCGGGGCCAGGGGGCATGGCCCCAGCATTTT. Amino acids: CASSLDRGQGAWPQHF.

CDR3 DNA sequence: TGTGCCAGCCGTTGGGGGACAGGGGGCAATTGGGAGCAGTACTTC. Amino acids: CASRWGTGGNWEQYF. V and J are TRBV28 and TRBJ2-7, with 12 nucleotides matching TRBD1. Trimming cost V 8 bases and J 7 bases; bases outside gene matches: 12. Germline values: CDR1 MDHEN, CDR2 SYDVKM. There are 15 residues in the CDR3.